This TCR beta chain was sequenced for a study of blood T cell repertoires in COVID-19. At the level of the study: Italy, Spain and the United States were the sources of the convalescent and acute COVID-19 samples.

Method: immunoSEQ multiplex PCR; TCRdb's copy keeps in-frame clones and lacks some. The sample carries under 300,000 clones, 70% to 90% recorded once. J was trimmed by 0 bases and V by 7 bases; bases with no gene match: 5. The germline V gene encodes CDR1 MNHEY and CDR2 SVGAGI. The CDR3 runs 14 residues. The V gene is TRBV6-5, the J gene TRBJ1-2; 7 nucleotides agree with TRBD1. Sequencing used peripheral blood. This receptor was identified in a woman in her 30s with COVID-19, enrolled during active disease. The CDR3 protein is CASILDRTNYGYTF. As DNA, the CDR3 is TGTGCCAGCATCTTGGACAGGACTAACTATGGCTACACCTTC.